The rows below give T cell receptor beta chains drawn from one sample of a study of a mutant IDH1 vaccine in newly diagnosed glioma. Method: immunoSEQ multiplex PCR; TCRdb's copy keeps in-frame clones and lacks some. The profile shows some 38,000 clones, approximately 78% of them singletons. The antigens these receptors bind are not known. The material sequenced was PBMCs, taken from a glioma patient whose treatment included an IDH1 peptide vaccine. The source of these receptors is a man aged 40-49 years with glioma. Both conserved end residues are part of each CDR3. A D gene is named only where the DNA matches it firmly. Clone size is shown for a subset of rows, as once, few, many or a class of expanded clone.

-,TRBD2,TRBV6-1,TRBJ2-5,TGTGCCAGCAGTGTCTGGGGGAGCGGGGATCAAGAGACCCAGTACTTC,CASSVWGSGDQETQYF
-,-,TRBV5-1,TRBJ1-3,TGCGCCAGCAGCCCACAGGGTTTCGCTGGAAACACCATATATTTT,CASSPQGFAGNTIYF
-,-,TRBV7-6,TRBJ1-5,TGTGCCAGCAGCGCTACAAATCATCAGCCCCAGCATTTT,CASSATNHQPQHF
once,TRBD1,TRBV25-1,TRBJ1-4,TGTGCCAGCAGTGAACCCAGGGGGCAGGGTAATGAAAAACTGTTTTTT,CASSEPRGQGNEKLFF
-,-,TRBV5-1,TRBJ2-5,TGCGCCAGCAGTTCTCCAGGGGTGCAAGAGACCCAGTACTTC,CASSSPGVQETQYF
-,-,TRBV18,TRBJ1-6,TGTGCCAGCTCACCAGGGTCGGGATCACCCCTCCACTTT,CASSPGSGSPLHF
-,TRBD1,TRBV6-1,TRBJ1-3,TGTGCCAGCAGTGATCGAGGGGGCCCTGGAAACACCATATATTTT,CASSDRGGPGNTIYF
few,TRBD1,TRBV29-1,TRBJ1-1,TGCAGCGAGGCAGGGGGCGACCGTTGGGTAGAAGCTTTCTTT,CSEAGGDRWVEAFF
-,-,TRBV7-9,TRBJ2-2,TGTGCCAGCAGCGTTAGGGTCGGCGGGGGCCCCGGGGAGCTGTTTTTT,CASSVRVGGGPGELFF
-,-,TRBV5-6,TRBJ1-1,TGTGCCAGCAGCTTGGAAGATCAGGGGACTGAAGCTTTCTTT,CASSLEDQGTEAFF
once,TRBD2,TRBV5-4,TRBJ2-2,TGTGCCAGCAGCCCCAGTGGGGAGCGGGGGGCCGGCGGGGAGCTGTTTTTT,CASSPSGERGAGGELFF
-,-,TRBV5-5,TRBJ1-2,TGTGCCAGCAGCGCTGGGGTCGCTAACTATGGCTACACCTTC,CASSAGVANYGYTF
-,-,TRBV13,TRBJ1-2,TGTGCCAGCAGCCCTGTCGGGACGGCCTATGGCTACACCTTC,CASSPVGTAYGYTF
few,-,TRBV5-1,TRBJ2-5,TGCGCCAGCAGCTTGGTCCCGGATTCTCAAGAGACCCAGTACTTC,CASSLVPDSQETQYF
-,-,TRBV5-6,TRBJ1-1,TGTGCCAGCACCCGGGGGGAGAACACTGAAGCTTTCTTT,CASTRGENTEAFF
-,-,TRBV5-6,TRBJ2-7,TGTGCCAGCAGCTTGGCATTAGCGAGCTCCTACGAGCAGTACTTC,CASSLALASSYEQYF
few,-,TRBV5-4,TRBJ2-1,TGTGCCAGCAGCTTTTGGGGATACAATGAGCAGTTCTTC,CASSFWGYNEQFF
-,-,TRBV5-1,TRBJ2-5,TGCGCCAGCAGCTTGGCCTTAGGGGAAGAGACCCAGTACTTC,CASSLALGEETQYF
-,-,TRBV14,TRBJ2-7,TGTGCCAGCAGCCAAGAAATCCTAGCCTCGGGCGAGCAGTACTTC,CASSQEILASGEQYF
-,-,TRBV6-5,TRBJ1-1,TGTGCCAGCAGTTCCACCCGGGGTGGCCAGAACACTGAAGCTTTCTTT,CASSSTRGGQNTEAFF
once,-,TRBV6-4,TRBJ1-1,TGTGCCAGCAGGGGGACGAATAAGGGGCCGACTGAAGCTTTCTTT,CASRGTNKGPTEAFF